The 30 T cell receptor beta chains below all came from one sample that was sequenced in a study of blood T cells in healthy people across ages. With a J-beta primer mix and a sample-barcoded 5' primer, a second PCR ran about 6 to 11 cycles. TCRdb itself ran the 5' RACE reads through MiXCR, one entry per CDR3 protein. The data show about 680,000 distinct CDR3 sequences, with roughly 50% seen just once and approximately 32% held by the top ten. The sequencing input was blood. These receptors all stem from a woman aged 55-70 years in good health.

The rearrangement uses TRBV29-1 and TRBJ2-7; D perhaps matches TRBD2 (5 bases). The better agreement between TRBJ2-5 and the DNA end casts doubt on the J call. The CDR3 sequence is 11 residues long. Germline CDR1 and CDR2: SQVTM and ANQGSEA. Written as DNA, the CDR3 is TGCAGCGTTGCGGGAAGGGAGACCCAGTACTTC. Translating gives CSVAGRETQYF.

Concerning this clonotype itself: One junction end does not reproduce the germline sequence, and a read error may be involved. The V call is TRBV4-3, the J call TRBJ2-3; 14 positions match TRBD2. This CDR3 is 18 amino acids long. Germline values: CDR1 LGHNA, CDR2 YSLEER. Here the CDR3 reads CASSQGGLAGDGTDMQYF. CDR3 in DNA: TGCGCCAGCAGCCAAGGGGGACTAGCGGGAGACGGCACAGATATGCAGTATTTT.

The DNA for the CDR3 is TGTGCCAGCAGTTCTAGGGGGCGCGGCGACACTGAAGCTTTCTTT. Its translation: CASSSRGRGDTEAFF. The V and J genes are TRBV28 and TRBJ1-1; the match to TRBD1 covers 7 bases. CDR1 is MDHEN, CDR2 SYDVKM, per germline. V trimming: 4 bases; J trimming: 3 bases; junction bases outside the gene matches: 8. The CDR3 is 15 amino acids.

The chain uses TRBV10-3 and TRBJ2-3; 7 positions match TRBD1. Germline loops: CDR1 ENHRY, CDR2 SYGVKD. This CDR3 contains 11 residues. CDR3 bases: TGTACCACAGCCAGGGGGGATACGCAGTATTTT. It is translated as CTTARGDTQYF.

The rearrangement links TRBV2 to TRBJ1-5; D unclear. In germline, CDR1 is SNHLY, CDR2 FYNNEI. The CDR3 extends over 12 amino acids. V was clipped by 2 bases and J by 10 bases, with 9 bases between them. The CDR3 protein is CASSEFGGPQHF. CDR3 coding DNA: TGTGCCAGCAGTGAATTTGGTGGTCCCCAGCATTTT.

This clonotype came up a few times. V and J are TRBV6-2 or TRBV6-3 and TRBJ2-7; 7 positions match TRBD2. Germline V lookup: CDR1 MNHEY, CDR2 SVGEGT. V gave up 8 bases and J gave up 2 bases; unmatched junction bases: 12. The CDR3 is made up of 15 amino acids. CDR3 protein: CASSMSGDTAYEQYF. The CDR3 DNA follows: TGTGCCAGCTCAATGAGCGGGGATACAGCCTACGAGCAGTACTTC.

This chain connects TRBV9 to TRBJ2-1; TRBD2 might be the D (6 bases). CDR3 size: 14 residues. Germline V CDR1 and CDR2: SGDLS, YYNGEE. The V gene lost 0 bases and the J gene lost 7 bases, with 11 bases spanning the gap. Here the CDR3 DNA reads TGTGCCAGCAGCGTAGACCAAGGGAGGAATGAGCAGTTCTTC. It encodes CASSVDQGRNEQFF.

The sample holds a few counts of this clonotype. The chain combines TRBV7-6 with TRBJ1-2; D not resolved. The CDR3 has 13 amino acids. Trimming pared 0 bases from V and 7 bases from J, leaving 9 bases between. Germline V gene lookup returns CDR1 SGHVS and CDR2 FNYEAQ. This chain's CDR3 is CASSLAGSGGYTF. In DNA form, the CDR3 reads TGTGCCAGCAGCTTAGCAGGGTCCGGTGGCTACACCTTC. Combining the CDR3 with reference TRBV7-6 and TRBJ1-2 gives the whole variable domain GAGVSQSPRYKVTKRGQDVALRCDPISGHVSLYWYRQALGQGPEFLTYFNYEAQQDKSGLPNDRFSAERPEGSISTLTIQRTEQRDSAMYRCASSLAGSGGYTFGSGTRLTVV.

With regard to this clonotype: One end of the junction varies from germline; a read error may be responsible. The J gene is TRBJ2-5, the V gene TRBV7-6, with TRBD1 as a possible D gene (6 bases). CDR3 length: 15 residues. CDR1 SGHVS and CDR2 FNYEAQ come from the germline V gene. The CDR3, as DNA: TGTACCAGCAGCGCGGACCTGAGGGGGCAAGAGACCCAGTACTTC. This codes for CTSSADLRGQETQYF.

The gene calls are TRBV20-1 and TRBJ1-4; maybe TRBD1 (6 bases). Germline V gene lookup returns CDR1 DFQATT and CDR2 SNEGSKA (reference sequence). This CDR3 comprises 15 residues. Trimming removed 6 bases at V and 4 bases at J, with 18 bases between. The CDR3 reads CSAVGGGGNNEKLFF. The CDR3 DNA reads TGCAGTGCCGTCGGGGGCGGGGGAAATAATGAAAAACTGTTTTTT.

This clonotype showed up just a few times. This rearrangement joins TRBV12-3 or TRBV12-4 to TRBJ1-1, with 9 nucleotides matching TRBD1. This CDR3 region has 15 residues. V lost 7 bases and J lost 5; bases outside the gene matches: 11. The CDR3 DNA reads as TGTGCCAGCACCTTTCCGGGACAGGGAAGGACTGAAGCTTTCTTT. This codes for CASTFPGQGRTEAFF.

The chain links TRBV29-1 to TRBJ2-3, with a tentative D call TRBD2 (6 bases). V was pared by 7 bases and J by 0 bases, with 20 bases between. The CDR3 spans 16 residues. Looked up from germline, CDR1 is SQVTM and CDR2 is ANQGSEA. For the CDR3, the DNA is TGCAGCGCTGTGGGCGGGGACTTTTTTAGCACAGATACGCAGTATTTT. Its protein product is CSAVGGDFFSTDTQYF.

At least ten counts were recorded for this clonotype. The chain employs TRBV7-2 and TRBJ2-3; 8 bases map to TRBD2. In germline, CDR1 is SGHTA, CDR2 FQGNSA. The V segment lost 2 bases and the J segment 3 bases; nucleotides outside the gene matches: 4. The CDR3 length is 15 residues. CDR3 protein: CASSLSGRGTDTQYF. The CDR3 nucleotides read TGTGCCAGCAGCTTATCCGGGAGGGGGACAGATACGCAGTATTTT.

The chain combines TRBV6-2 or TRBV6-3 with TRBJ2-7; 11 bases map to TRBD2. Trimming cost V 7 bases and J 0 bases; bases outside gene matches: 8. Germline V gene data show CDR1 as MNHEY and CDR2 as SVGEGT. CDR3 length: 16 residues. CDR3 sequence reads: CASKAGTSGFSYEQYF. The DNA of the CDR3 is TGTGCCAGCAAGGCCGGGACTAGCGGCTTCTCCTACGAGCAGTACTTC.

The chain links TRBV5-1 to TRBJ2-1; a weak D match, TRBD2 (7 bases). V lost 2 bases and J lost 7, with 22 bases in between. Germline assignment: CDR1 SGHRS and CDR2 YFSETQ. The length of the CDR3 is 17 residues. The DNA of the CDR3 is TGCGCCAGCAGCTTACTTGGCGGGAGAGGGGGGAAAAATGAGCAGTTCTTC. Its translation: CASSLLGGRGGKNEQFF.

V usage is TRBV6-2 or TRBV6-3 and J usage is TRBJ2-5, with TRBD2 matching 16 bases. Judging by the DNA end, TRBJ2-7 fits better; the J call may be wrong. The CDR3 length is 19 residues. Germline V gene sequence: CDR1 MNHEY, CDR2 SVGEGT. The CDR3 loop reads CASSSIHAPGLAGGNEQYF. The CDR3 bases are TGTGCCAGCAGTTCGATTCACGCTCCGGGACTAGCGGGAGGGAACGAGCAGTACTTC.

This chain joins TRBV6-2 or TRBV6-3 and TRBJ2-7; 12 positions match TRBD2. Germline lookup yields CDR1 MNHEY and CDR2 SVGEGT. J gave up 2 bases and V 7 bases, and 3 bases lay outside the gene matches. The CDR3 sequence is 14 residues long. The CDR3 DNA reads TGTGCCAGCACCCGGACTAGCGGGGCCTACGAGCAGTACTTC. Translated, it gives CASTRTSGAYEQYF.

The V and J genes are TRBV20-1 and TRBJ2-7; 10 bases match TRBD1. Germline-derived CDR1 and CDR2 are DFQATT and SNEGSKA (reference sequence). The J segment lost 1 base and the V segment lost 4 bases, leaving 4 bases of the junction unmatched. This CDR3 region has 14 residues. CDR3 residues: CSAKDRGNSYEQYF. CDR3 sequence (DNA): TGCAGTGCTAAGGACAGGGGGAATTCCTACGAGCAGTACTTC.

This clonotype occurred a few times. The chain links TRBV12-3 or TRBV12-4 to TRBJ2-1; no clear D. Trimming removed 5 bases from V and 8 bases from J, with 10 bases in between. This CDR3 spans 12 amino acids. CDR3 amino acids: CASSQSGYEQFF. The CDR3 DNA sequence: TGTGCCAGCAGTCAATCCGGTTATGAGCAGTTCTTC.

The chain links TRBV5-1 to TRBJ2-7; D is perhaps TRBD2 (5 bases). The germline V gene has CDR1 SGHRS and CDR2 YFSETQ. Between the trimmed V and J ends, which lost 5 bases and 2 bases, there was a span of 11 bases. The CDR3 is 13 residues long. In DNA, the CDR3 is TGCGCCAGCAGTTTTGAGGGCCCCTACGAGCAGTACTTC. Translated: CASSFEGPYEQYF.

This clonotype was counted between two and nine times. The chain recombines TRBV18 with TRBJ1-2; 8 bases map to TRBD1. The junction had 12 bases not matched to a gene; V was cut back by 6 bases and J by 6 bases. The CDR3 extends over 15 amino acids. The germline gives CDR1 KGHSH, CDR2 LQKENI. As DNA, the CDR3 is TGTGCCAGCTCCCAAACGGACAGGGCCACCCATGGCTACACCTTC. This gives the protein CASSQTDRATHGYTF.

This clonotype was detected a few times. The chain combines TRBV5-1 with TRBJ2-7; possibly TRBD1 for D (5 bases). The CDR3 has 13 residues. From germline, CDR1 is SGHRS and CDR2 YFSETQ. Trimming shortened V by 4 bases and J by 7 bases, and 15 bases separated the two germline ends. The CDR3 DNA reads TGCGCCAGCAGCGTGGAGCTGAAGGGGGAGCAGTACTTC. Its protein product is CASSVELKGEQYF.

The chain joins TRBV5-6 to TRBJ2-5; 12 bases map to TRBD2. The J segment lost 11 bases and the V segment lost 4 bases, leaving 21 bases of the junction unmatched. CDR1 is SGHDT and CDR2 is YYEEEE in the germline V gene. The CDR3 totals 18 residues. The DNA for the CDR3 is TGTGCCAGCAGCGGGATGACTAGCGGGAGCGAGGGAAACAATGAGCAGTACTTC. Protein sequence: CASSGMTSGSEGNNEQYF. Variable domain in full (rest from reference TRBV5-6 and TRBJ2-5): DAGVTQSPTHLIKTRGQQVTLRCSPKSGHDTVSWYQQALGQGPQFIFQYYEEEERQRGNFPDRFSGHQFPNYSSELNVNALLLGDSALYLCASSGMTSGSEGNNEQYFGPGTRLLVL.

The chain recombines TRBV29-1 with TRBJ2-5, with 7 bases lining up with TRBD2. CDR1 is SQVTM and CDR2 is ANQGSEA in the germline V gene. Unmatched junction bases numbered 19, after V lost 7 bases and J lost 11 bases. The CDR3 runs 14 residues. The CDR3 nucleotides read TGCAGCGGTAGGACTAGGGGCTCCTACAATGTGCAGTACTTC. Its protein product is CSGRTRGSYNVQYF.

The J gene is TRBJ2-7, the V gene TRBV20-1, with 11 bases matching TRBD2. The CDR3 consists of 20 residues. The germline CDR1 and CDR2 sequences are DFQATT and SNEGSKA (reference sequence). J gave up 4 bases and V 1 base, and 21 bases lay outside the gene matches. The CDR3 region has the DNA TGCAGTGCTAGAGTCCAGCAAGGGGGGCCTTTAGCGGGAGGGAAATACGAGCAGTACTTC. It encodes CSARVQQGGPLAGGKYEQYF.

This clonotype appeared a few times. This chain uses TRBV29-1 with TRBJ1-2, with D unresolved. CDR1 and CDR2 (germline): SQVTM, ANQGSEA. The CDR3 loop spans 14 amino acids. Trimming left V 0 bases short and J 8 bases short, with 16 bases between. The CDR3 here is CSVEDLGEVGGYTF. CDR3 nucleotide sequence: TGCAGCGTTGAAGATCTTGGGGAGGTCGGCGGCTACACCTTC. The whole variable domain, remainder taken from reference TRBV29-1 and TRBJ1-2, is SAVISQKPSRDICQRGTSLTIQCQVDSQVTMMFWYRQQPGQSLTLIATANQGSEATYESGFVIDKFPISRPNLTFSTLTVSNMSPEDSSIYLCSVEDLGEVGGYTFGSGTRLTVV.

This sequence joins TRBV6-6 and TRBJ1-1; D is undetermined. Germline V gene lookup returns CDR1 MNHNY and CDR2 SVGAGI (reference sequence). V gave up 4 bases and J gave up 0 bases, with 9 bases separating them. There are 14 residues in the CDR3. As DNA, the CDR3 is TGTGCCAGCAGTTCTGCAAACTTGAACACTGAAGCTTTCTTT. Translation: CASSSANLNTEAFF.

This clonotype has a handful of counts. The CDR3 nucleotides read TGTGCCAGTAGAGAACAGAGCTCCTATAATTCACCCCTCCACTTT. Translated: CASREQSSYNSPLHF. V is TRBV2 and J is TRBJ1-6; D call uncertain. This CDR3 is 15 amino acids long. The V end was cut by 9 bases, the J end by 0 bases, with 12 bases between. Germline assignment: CDR1 SNHLY and CDR2 FYNNEI. The full variable domain, with the rest looked up from reference TRBV2 and TRBJ1-6, is EPEVTQTPSHQVTQMGQEVILRCVPISNHLYFYWYRQILGQKVEFLVSFYNNEISEKSEIFDDQFSVERPDGSNFTLKIRSTKLEDSAMYFCASREQSSYNSPLHFGNGTRLTVT.

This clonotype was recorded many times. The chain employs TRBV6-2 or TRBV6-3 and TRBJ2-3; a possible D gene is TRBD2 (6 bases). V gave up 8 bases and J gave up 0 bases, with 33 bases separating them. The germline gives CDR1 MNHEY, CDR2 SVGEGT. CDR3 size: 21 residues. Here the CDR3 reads CASARRGTGGSAAGSTDTQYF. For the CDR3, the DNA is TGTGCCAGCGCCCGACGGGGGACTGGAGGGAGCGCCGCGGGAAGCACAGATACGCAGTATTTT.

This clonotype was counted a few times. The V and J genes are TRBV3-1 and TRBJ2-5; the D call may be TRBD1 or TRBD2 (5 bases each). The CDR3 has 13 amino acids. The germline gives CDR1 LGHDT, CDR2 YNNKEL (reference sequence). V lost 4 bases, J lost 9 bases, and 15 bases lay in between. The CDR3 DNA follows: TGTGCCAGCAGCCCAGTGGACGGGGCGTCCCAGTACTTC. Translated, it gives CASSPVDGASQYF.